The 28 T cell receptor beta chains listed next were all sequenced from one sample in a study of shared clonotypes between healthy human individuals. Generated by immunoSEQ multiplex PCR, the TCRdb table keeps only in-frame clones and is missing some. The repertoire holds about 1.5 million clones, around 97% seen once, with approximately 1% in the top ten. Sequencing used naive CD4+ T cells sorted from blood. Subset given: CD45RA+ positively selected. The receptors shown here come from a man aged 30 to 39 in good health.

Concerning this clone: This specimen includes other DNA sequences encoding the same CDR3. Written as DNA, the CDR3 is TGTGCCAGTAGTAGGGGACAGCCCCAGCATTTT. Encoded protein: CASSRGQPQHF. The gene calls are TRBV19 and TRBJ1-5, with D unclear. The CDR3 length is 11 residues. Germline V gives CDR1 LNHDA, CDR2 SQIVND (reference sequence). The germline V and J ends were trimmed by 4 bases and 7 bases, with 5 bases remaining between them.

The rearrangement joins TRBV7-9 to TRBJ2-1; D might be TRBD2 (7 bases). The CDR3 runs to 16 residues. The V end lost 5 bases, the J end lost 8 bases, and 22 bases lay between the germline ends. Germline CDR1 reads SEHNR; CDR2 reads FQNEAQ (reference sequence). The CDR3 region has the DNA TGTGCCAGCAGCCCACGGGGGCGGGAGAGTAGCTATGAGCAGTTCTTC. Encoded protein: CASSPRGRESSYEQFF.

The chain recombines TRBV5-1 with TRBJ2-5; 12 bases are shared with TRBD2. Germline V gene sequence: CDR1 SGHRS, CDR2 YFSETQ. V dropped 4 bases and J dropped 5; count of bases not matched to a gene: 3. The CDR3 sequence is 14 residues long. The CDR3 DNA reads as TGCGCCAGCAGCCCCGGGACTAGCGGGGAGACCCAGTACTTC. Amino acid sequence: CASSPGTSGETQYF.

The J gene is TRBJ1-5, the V gene TRBV19; 10 nucleotides match TRBD1. The CDR3 consists of 14 residues. The germline CDR1 and CDR2 sequences are LNHDA and SQIVND (reference sequence). V was clipped by 5 bases and J by 10 bases; unmatched bases: 8. This CDR3 reads CASSPRQGANPQHF. CDR3 DNA: TGTGCCAGTAGTCCCCGACAGGGGGCCAATCCCCAGCATTTT.

The chain carries TRBV7-9 and TRBJ1-5, with 9 bases identical to TRBD1. V trimming: 1 base; J trimming: 5 bases; junction bases outside the gene matches: 6. From germline, CDR1 is SEHNR and CDR2 FQNEAQ (reference sequence). There are 16 residues in the CDR3. The CDR3 is CASSLVMGTGYQPQHF. CDR3 DNA: TGTGCCAGCAGCTTAGTAATGGGGACAGGGTATCAGCCCCAGCATTTT. Drawing the rest from reference TRBV7-9 and TRBJ1-5, the complete variable domain is DTGVSQNPRHKITKRGQNVTFRCDPISEHNRLYWYRQTLGQGPEFLTYFQNEAQLEKSRLLSDRFSAERPKGSFSTLEIQRTEQGDSAMYLCASSLVMGTGYQPQHFGDGTRLSIL.

This clone was found once. The chain recombines TRBV7-9 with TRBJ2-5, with a possible D match to TRBD2 (6 bases). The length of the CDR3 is 14 residues. V lost 6 bases and J 2 bases, leaving 13 bases between the germline ends. Germline V lookup: CDR1 SEHNR, CDR2 FQNEAQ (reference sequence). CDR3 residues: CASSPRAGQETQYF. The CDR3 DNA reads as TGTGCCAGCAGTCCCAGGGCGGGACAAGAGACCCAGTACTTC.

Only one count was recorded for this clone. The V call is TRBV29-1, the J call TRBJ2-3, with 8 bases identical to TRBD1. With V trimmed by 7 bases and J by 3 bases, 9 bases remained unmatched. This CDR3 is built from 14 residues. CDR1 and CDR2 (germline): SQVTM, ANQGSEA. The CDR3 loop is CSGGQGGTTDTQYF. The CDR3, as DNA: TGCAGCGGAGGACAGGGCGGGACAACAGATACGCAGTATTTT.

V gene TRBV20-1 combines with J gene TRBJ2-5; D possibly corresponds to TRBD1 (5 bases). From germline, CDR1 is DFQATT and CDR2 SNEGSKA (reference sequence). The CDR3 runs to 11 residues. The CDR3 DNA is TGCAGCGTTGACAGACAAGAGACCCAGTACTTC. Protein: CSVDRQETQYF.

The rearrangement uses TRBV5-4 and TRBJ2-7; TRBD2 matches at 8 bases. This CDR3 is 17 amino acids long. Germline CDR1 is SGHNT and CDR2 is YYREEE (reference sequence). Unmatched junction bases numbered 16, after V lost 2 bases and J lost 6 bases. The CDR3 spells CASSFPIPGLESSEQYF. CDR3 sequence (DNA): TGTGCCAGCAGCTTTCCCATTCCGGGACTAGAATCATCCGAGCAGTACTTC.

The chain combines TRBV28 with TRBJ1-2; TRBD1 might be the D (6 bases). Germline V gives CDR1 MDHEN, CDR2 SYDVKM. Trimming took 4 bases from V and 2 from J, leaving 11 bases between them. The CDR3 spans 14 residues. In DNA, the CDR3 is TGTGCCAGCAGTTCTCAAGGGGGGAACTATGGCTACACCTTC. Protein: CASSSQGGNYGYTF.

This clone was seen a single time. This rearrangement joins TRBV27 to TRBJ2-7; 7 bases line up with TRBD2. The CDR3 runs 16 residues. Germline values: CDR1 MNHEY, CDR2 SMNVEV (reference sequence). J gave up 3 bases and V 7 bases, and 15 bases lay outside the gene matches. Written as DNA, the CDR3 is TGTGCCAGCACTCCCCTCTCCGGGACTACCAGCTACGAGCAGTACTTC. It is translated as CASTPLSGTTSYEQYF.

The J gene is TRBJ2-2, the V gene TRBV10-1; D is perhaps TRBD1 or TRBD2 (6 bases each). CDR1 WNHNN and CDR2 SYGVQD come from the germline V gene (reference sequence). This CDR3 comprises 14 residues. Deletions cut 7 bases from V and 1 base from J, with 10 bases between. The CDR3 DNA sequence: TGCGCCAGCAATGCGGGACAGAACACCGGGGAGCTGTTTTTT. Its translation is CASNAGQNTGELFF.

J is TRBJ2-1 and V is TRBV7-2, with TRBD1 matching over 7 bases. Germline-derived CDR1 and CDR2 are SGHTA and FQGNSA. The CDR3 loop spans 17 amino acids. Losses at the gene ends were 5 bases for V and 0 bases for J; bases not matched to a gene: 10. The CDR3 nucleotides read TGTGCCAGCAGCACGGACAGGCTGAAAAGCTCCTACAATGAGCAGTTCTTC. The encoded protein is CASSTDRLKSSYNEQFF.

The V gene is TRBV10-1, the J gene TRBJ2-3; 12 bases agree with TRBD2. The CDR3 is made up of 15 amino acids. Unmatched junction bases numbered 7, after V lost 6 bases and J lost 6 bases. Germline V gene data show CDR1 as WNHNN and CDR2 as SYGVQD (reference sequence). DNA of the CDR3: TGCGCCAGCAGCTACGGACTAGCGGGATTGGATACGCAGTATTTT. The encoded protein is CASSYGLAGLDTQYF.

The chain has TRBV19 and TRBJ1-1; possible D gene TRBD1, 6 bases. The length of the CDR3 is 14 residues. V lost 5 bases and J 1 base, leaving 11 bases between the germline ends. Germline assignment: CDR1 LNHDA and CDR2 SQIVND (reference sequence). The CDR3 here is CASSAWDTNTEAFF. CDR3 bases: TGTGCCAGTAGTGCCTGGGACACGAACACTGAAGCTTTCTTT.

The rearrangement links TRBV2 to TRBJ2-2, with a weak D call TRBD1 (5 bases). The germline gives CDR1 SNHLY, CDR2 FYNNEI. Trimming stripped 4 bases from V and 5 bases from J, with 14 bases between. The CDR3 contains 15 residues. The CDR3 sequence: CASSGKLRVTGELFF. CDR3 DNA: TGTGCCAGCAGTGGAAAACTCAGGGTGACCGGGGAGCTGTTTTTT. The full variable domain, its missing parts supplied by reference TRBV2 and TRBJ2-2, is EPEVTQTPSHQVTQMGQEVILRCVPISNHLYFYWYRQILGQKVEFLVSFYNNEISEKSEIFDDQFSVERPDGSNFTLKIRSTKLEDSAMYFCASSGKLRVTGELFFGEGSRLTVL.

The J gene is TRBJ1-2, the V gene TRBV2; D might be TRBD1 (5 bases). Germline V gene lookup returns CDR1 SNHLY and CDR2 FYNNEI. The CDR3 is 17 amino acids. The CDR3 reads CAGGPQRRKVTDYGYTF. CDR3 nucleotide sequence: TGTGCGGGGGGACCACAGAGGAGGAAGGTAACGGACTATGGCTACACCTTC.

This chain links TRBV27 with TRBJ2-7, with 9 positions matching TRBD1. From germline, CDR1 is MNHEY and CDR2 SMNVEV (reference sequence). With 10 bases clipped from V and 5 bases from J, the junction kept 6 bases outside the gene matches. The CDR3 extends over 12 amino acids. CDR3 DNA sequence: TGTGCCACAAAAGGGACAGGGAACGAGCAGTACTTC. Its protein is CATKGTGNEQYF.

This chain links TRBV5-1 with TRBJ2-2; a weak D match, TRBD1 (6 bases). Trimming took off 4 bases at V and 2 bases at J, with 15 bases between the two ends. The V gene's germline CDR1 is SGHRS and CDR2 YFSETQ. The CDR3 has 16 amino acids. The CDR3: CASSRIETGNTGELFF. The CDR3 bases are TGCGCCAGCAGCCGGATTGAGACAGGAAACACCGGGGAGCTGTTTTTT.

The chain joins TRBV7-3 to TRBJ1-2; possibly TRBD1 for D (5 bases). Germline assignment: CDR1 SGHTA and CDR2 FQGTGA. This CDR3 has 13 residues. The germline V and J ends were trimmed by 1 base and 6 bases, with 9 bases remaining between them. The CDR3 reads CASSLMQGHGYTF. The CDR3 DNA follows: TGTGCCAGCAGCTTAATGCAGGGCCATGGCTACACCTTC.

The chain joins TRBV5-5 to TRBJ1-2; 10 bases align to TRBD1. Per germline, CDR1 SGHKS and CDR2 YYEKEE (reference sequence). CDR3 length: 15 amino acids. V lost 4 bases and J lost 2; bases outside the gene matches: 5. The CDR3 region has the DNA TGTGCCAGCAGCCCGGGACAGGGGACCAACTATGGCTACACCTTC. It specifies CASSPGQGTNYGYTF.

This clone was seen just once. The rearrangement links TRBV2 to TRBJ2-5, with a tentative D call TRBD1 (6 bases). The V gene's germline CDR1 is SNHLY and CDR2 FYNNEI. Trimming cost V 3 bases and J 5 bases, with 10 bases left between them. The CDR3 contains 13 residues. Here the CDR3 reads CASSEYRAETQYF. Written as DNA, the CDR3 is TGTGCCAGCAGTGAGTACAGGGCGGAGACCCAGTACTTC.

In its sample, this clone was seen once. This chain joins TRBV29-1 and TRBJ2-7; the match to TRBD1 covers 7 bases. Looked up from germline, CDR1 is SQVTM and CDR2 is ANQGSEA. After removal of 2 bases from V and 4 bases from J, the junction contained 5 bases not matched to a gene. This CDR3 region has 13 residues. CDR3 sequence (DNA): TGCAGCGTTGAACAAAGCAGGGGGTACGAGCAGTACTTC. It encodes CSVEQSRGYEQYF.

The chain combines TRBV5-1 with TRBJ2-5, with 10 nucleotides matching TRBD2. The J call may not be correct, given that the DNA end is closer to TRBJ2-7. CDR3 length equals 16 residues. Germline loops: CDR1 SGHRS, CDR2 YFSETQ. CDR3 sequence (DNA): TGCGCCAGCAGCTTGGGACTAGCGGGCCCTTTATACGAGCAGTACTTC. Its protein product is CASSLGLAGPLYEQYF.

The rearrangement joins TRBV7-2 to TRBJ2-7; D is undetermined. The V gene lost 5 bases and the J gene lost 0 bases, with 14 bases spanning the gap. The germline gives CDR1 SGHTA, CDR2 FQGNSA. The CDR3 is 15 residues long. DNA for the CDR3: TGTGCCAGCAGCCCCGCTTCTGGCCTCTCCTACGAGCAGTACTTC. This encodes CASSPASGLSYEQYF.

This chain links TRBV10-3 with TRBJ1-1, with D uncertain. Trimming shortened V by 4 bases and J by 3 bases, and 12 bases separated the two germline ends. The CDR3 runs to 14 residues. Germline V gives CDR1 ENHRY, CDR2 SYGVKD. The CDR3 DNA reads as TGTGCCATCAGTGCGCAAGTTGGACACACTGAAGCTTTCTTT. Residues: CAISAQVGHTEAFF.

The chain has TRBV19 and TRBJ2-3, with 8 bases matching TRBD2. The junction had 5 bases not matched to a gene; V was cut back by 6 bases and J by 6 bases. The germline CDR1 and CDR2 sequences are LNHDA and SQIVND (reference sequence). The CDR3 spans 13 residues. DNA of the CDR3: TGTGCCAGTAGCGGGAGGGCCCCTGATACGCAGTATTTT. Translation: CASSGRAPDTQYF.

The chain uses TRBV9 and TRBJ2-7; TRBD2 matches 14 bases. The CDR3 has 16 residues. V shed 4 bases, J shed 2 bases, and the junction held 5 bases outside the gene matches. CDR1 is SGDLS, CDR2 YYNGEE, per germline. The DNA of the CDR3 is TGTGCCAGCAGCCCCAGACTAGCGGGAGGGACCTACGAGCAGTACTTC. It encodes CASSPRLAGGTYEQYF.